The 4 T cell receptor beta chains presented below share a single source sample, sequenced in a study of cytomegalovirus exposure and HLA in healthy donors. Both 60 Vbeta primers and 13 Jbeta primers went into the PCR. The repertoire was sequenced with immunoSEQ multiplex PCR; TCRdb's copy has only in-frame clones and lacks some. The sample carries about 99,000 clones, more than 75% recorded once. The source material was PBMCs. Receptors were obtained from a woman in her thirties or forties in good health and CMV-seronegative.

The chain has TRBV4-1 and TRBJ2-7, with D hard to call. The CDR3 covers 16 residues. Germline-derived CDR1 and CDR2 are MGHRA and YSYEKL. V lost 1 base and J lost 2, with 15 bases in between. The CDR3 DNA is TGCGCCAGCAGCCAAGCACCAGCGCCCCGGACCTACGAGCAGTACTTC. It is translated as CASSQAPAPRTYEQYF.

CDR3 amino acids: CASSKGLAGSTSTDTQYF. CDR3 nucleotides: TGTGCCAGCAGCAAAGGACTAGCGGGAAGCACTAGCACAGATACGCAGTATTTT. V gene TRBV21-1 combines with J gene TRBJ2-3; the D call of TRBD2 is as the table states it, not checked on the DNA. TRBV21-1 represents a pseudogene. There are 18 residues in the CDR3.

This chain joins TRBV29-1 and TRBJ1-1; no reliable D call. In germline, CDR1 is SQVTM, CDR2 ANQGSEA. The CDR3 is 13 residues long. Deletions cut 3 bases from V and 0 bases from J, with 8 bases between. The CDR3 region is CSVEAELNTEAFF. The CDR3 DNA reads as TGCAGCGTTGAGGCAGAACTGAACACTGAAGCTTTCTTT.

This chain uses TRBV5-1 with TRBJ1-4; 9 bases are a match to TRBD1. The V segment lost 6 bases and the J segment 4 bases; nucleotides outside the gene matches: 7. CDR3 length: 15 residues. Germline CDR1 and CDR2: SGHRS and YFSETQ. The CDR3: CASTDRGGGNEKLFF. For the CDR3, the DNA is TGCGCCAGCACGGACAGGGGAGGGGGTAATGAAAAACTGTTTTTT.